Listed below are T cell receptor beta chains from one sample, sequenced in a study of T cells in Graves' hyperthyroidism and ophthalmopathy. TCRdb redid the calling of the multiplex PCR reads with MiXCR, one entry per CDR3 protein. This sample has about 250,000 distinct CDR3 sequences; approximately 21% occur once, and the top ten carry 50% to 75%. Sequencing input: blood. These TCRs come from a man younger than 45 with Graves' ophthalmopathy. The CDR3 runs from the conserved cysteine through the conserved F or W.

V	J	CDR3
TRBV6-1	TRBJ2-5	CAIARDSQETQYF
TRBV12-3/TRBV12-4	TRBJ2-1	CASSSSQNLGPQPQFF
TRBV7-7	TRBJ2-7	CASTYLGDYEQYF
TRBV5-5	TRBJ2-3	CASSRGADSDTQYF
TRBV30	TRBJ1-5	CAWSDGNQPQHF
TRBV19	TRBJ1-4	CARLEEKLFF
TRBV7-2	TRBJ2-5	CASSLFASRDQETQYF
TRBV28	TRBJ1-2	CASSLRQLGGYTF
TRBV10-1	TRBJ2-2	CASRPALSTGELFF
TRBV20-1	TRBJ2-1	CSARGSGDNEQFF